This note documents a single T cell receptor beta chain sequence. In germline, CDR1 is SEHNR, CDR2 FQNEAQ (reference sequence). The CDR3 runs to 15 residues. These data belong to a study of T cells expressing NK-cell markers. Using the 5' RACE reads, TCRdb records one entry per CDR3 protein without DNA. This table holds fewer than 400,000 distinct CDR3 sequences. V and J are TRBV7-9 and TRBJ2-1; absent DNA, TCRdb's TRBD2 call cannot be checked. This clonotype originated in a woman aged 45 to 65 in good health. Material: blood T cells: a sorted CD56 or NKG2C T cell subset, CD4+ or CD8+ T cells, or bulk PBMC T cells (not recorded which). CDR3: CASSLPTSGKWEQFF.